The 5 T cell receptor beta chains below were found in one sample sequenced in a study of cytomegalovirus exposure and HLA in healthy donors. PCR was performed using 60 Vbeta and 13 Jbeta primers. Only in-frame clones appear in the TCRdb table, and some are missing; sequencing was by immunoSEQ multiplex PCR. The repertoire includes about 75,000 clones, roughly four fifths of them detected once, and 1.9% sits in the top ten. Source material: PBMCs. Receptors originate from a man between 18 and 35 years old in good health and CMV-seronegative.

This chain links TRBV6-5 with TRBJ1-2; D ambiguous. V was clipped by 9 bases and J by 2 bases, with 10 bases between them. The length of the CDR3 is 12 residues. Looked up from germline, CDR1 is MNHEY and CDR2 is SVGAGI. CDR3 sequence reads: CASRRPNYGYTF. CDR3 coding DNA: TGTGCCAGTAGGAGGCCGAACTATGGCTACACCTTC.

This clone showed up just a few times. The chain combines TRBV2 with TRBJ1-3; D not certain. Germline V gene lookup returns CDR1 SNHLY and CDR2 FYNNEI. The V gene lost 2 bases and the J gene lost 1 base, with 15 bases spanning the gap. This CDR3 has 17 amino acids. CDR3 sequence reads: CASSESGGFISGNTIYF. CDR3 bases: TGTGCCAGCAGTGAATCGGGAGGGTTCATTTCTGGAAACACCATATATTTT.

This clone was counted only a few times. This chain uses TRBV4-1 with TRBJ1-2; maybe TRBD1 (6 bases). V lost 2 bases to trimming and J lost 0 bases, with 16 bases between them. The CDR3 totals 17 residues. CDR1 is MGHRA and CDR2 is YSYEKL in the germline V gene. The CDR3 coding sequence is TGCGCCAGCAGCCAACCTCTAAAGGACAGATCTAACTATGGCTACACCTTC. It is translated as CASSQPLKDRSNYGYTF.

V and J are TRBV6-6 and TRBJ2-7, with D perhaps TRBD1 (5 bases). The CDR3 length is 16 residues. Deletions cut 6 bases from V and 2 bases from J, with 20 bases between. Germline V lookup: CDR1 MNHNY, CDR2 SVGAGI (reference sequence). This CDR3 is CASSRVIRAGAYEQYF. The DNA for the CDR3 is TGTGCCAGCAGCAGGGTAATTCGGGCAGGAGCCTACGAGCAGTACTTC.

The chain couples TRBV9 to TRBJ2-7, with 13 bases aligning to TRBD2. Trimming at V came to 4 bases and at J to 2 bases, leaving 3 bases not matched to a gene. Germline values: CDR1 SGDLS, CDR2 YYNGEE. The CDR3 is 15 amino acids. CDR3 DNA sequence: TGTGCCAGCAGCAAAGGGACTAGCGGGGCCTACGAGCAGTACTTC. It yields the protein CASSKGTSGAYEQYF. Supplemented by reference TRBV9 and TRBJ2-7, the full variable domain reads DSGVTQTPKHLITATGQRVTLRCSPRSGDLSVYWYQQSLDQGLQFLIQYYNGEERAKGNILERFSAQQFPDLHSELNLSSLELGDSALYFCASSKGTSGAYEQYFGPGTRLTVT.